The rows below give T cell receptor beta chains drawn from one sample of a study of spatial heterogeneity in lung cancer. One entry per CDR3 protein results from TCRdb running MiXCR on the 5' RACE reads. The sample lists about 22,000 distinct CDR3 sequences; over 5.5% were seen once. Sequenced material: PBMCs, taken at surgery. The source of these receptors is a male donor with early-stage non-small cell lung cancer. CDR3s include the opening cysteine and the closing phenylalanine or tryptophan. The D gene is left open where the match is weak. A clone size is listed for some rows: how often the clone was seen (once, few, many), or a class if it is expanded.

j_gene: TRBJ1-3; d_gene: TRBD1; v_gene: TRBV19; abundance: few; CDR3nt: TGTGCCACTTCAACAGGGGCTGGAAACACCATATATTTT; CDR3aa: CATSTGAGNTIYF
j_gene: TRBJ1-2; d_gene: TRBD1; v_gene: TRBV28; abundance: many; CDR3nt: TGTGCCAGCACTCTGGGGGGGACAGGGGGACGCTATGGCTACACCTTC; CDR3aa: CASTLGGTGGRYGYTF
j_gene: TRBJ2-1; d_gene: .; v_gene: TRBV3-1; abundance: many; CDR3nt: TGTGCCAGCAGCCGTGAGACGTCCTACAATGAGCAGTTCTTC; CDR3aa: CASSRETSYNEQFF
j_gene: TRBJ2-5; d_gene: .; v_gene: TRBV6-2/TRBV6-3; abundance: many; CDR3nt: TGTGCCAGCAGTTACCAAGAGACCCAGTACTTC; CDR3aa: CASSYQETQYF
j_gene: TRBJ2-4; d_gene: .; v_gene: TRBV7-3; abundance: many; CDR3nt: TGTGCCAGCAGCCCCCGATCAGAAGAAAACATTCAGTACTTC; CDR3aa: CASSPRSEENIQYF
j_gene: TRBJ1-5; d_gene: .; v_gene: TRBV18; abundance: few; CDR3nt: TGTGCCAGCTCACCGAGCTCCCATACGGCCCAGCATTTT; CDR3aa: CASSPSSHTAQHF
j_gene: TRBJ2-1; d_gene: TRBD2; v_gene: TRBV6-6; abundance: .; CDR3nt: TGTGCCAGTCGAACGGGGGGCTCCTACAATGAGCAGTTCTTC; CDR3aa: CASRTGGSYNEQFF
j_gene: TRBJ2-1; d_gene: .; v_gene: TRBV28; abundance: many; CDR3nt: TGTGCCAGCGATCCTCGTCCGTCCTACAATGAGCAGTTCTTC; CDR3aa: CASDPRPSYNEQFF
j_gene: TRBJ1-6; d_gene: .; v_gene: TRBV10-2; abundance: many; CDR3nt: TGCGCCAGCAGTGAGCCAGGGAAGACTGCCCACTTT; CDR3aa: CASSEPGKTAHF
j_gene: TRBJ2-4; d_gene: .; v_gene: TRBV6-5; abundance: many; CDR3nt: TGTGCCAGCAGTTACTCGTGGGGTCCTGGGGCCAAAAACATTCAGTACTTC; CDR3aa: CASSYSWGPGAKNIQYF
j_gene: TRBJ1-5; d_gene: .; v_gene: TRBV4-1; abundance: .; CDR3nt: TGCGCCAGCAGCCAAACACCCGGGACACCCAATCAGCCCCAGCATTTT; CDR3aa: CASSQTPGTPNQPQHF
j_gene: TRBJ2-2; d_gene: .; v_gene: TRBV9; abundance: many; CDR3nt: TGTGCCAGCAGCGTAGCCCCTAACACCGGGGAGCTGTTTTTT; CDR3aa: CASSVAPNTGELFF
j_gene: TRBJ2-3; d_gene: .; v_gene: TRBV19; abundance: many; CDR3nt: TGTGCCAGTAACAGCGGCCCGCACACAGATACGCAGTATTTT; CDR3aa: CASNSGPHTDTQYF
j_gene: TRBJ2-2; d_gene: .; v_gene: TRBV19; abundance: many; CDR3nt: TGTGCCAGTAGTATATACGGGGGCGGGGAGCTGTTTTTT; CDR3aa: CASSIYGGGELFF
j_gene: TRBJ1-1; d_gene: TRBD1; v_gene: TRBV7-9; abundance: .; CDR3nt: TGTGCCAGCAGCCCCCGGACAGGTGACACTGAAGCTTTCTTT; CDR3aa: CASSPRTGDTEAFF
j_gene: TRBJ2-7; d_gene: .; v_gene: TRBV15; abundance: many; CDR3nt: TGTGCCACCAGCAGGGCCACAAATTCCTACGAGCAGTACTTC; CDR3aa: CATSRATNSYEQYF
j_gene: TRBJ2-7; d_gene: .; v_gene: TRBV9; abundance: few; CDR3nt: TGTGCCAGCAGCGTAGGAGGAGGAATCCACGAGCAGTACTTC; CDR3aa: CASSVGGGIHEQYF
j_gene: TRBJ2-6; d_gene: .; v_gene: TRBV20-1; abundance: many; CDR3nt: TGCAGTGCCGCCGGACGGACCGCCTCTGGGGCCAACGTCCTGACTTTC; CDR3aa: CSAAGRTASGANVLTF